The next 25 T cell receptor beta chains were all read from a single sample in a study of post-analysis software for immune sequencing data (dated by TCRdb to 2013 to 2016). The research as a whole found: Roughly 5 TRBV segments, including TRBV5-6, TRBV5-1 and TRBV20-1, were significantly more frequent in patients than controls.

Library preparation was by PCR. Data came from an Illumina HiSeq 2500. To reduce PCR and sequencing biases, unique molecular identifiers were built into the TCR beta cDNA libraries. TCRdb reran the public reads through fastp at Q25 and MiXCR, keeping productive beta chains. Each CDR3 protein appears once, grouped with its most common genes and DNA. This sample holds 750,000 to 950,000 distinct CDR3 sequences; approximately 53% were observed only once. Approximately 4.2% of the sample lies in the top ten. The antigens of these receptors remain unknown. Specimen: blood. These receptors were obtained from a girl aged 5 to 17 with multiple sclerosis.

This clonotype appeared once. This chain links TRBV29-1 with TRBJ1-1, with D possibly being TRBD1 (5 bases). The CDR3 consists of 15 residues. From germline, CDR1 is SQVTM and CDR2 ANQGSEA. The V and J ends lost 6 bases and 4 bases respectively, with 21 bases between them. The CDR3 DNA is TGCAGCGTCGAGGGTATCGACACTGGGGGCACTGAAGCTTTCTTT. Translating gives CSVEGIDTGGTEAFF.

CDR3 in amino acids: CASSLVPGVNTEAFF. DNA of the CDR3: TGCGCCAGCAGCCTGGTCCCGGGCGTGAACACTGAAGCTTTCTTT. The V and J genes are TRBV5-1 and TRBJ1-1, with D uncertain. The CDR3 runs to 15 residues. Trimming took 4 bases from V and 0 from J, leaving 13 bases between them. Germline V gives CDR1 SGHRS, CDR2 YFSETQ.

The chain links TRBV6-2 or TRBV6-3 to TRBJ2-2, with no clear D. V dropped 2 bases and J dropped 7 bases, with 8 bases sitting between them. The CDR3 has 13 residues. Germline-derived CDR1 and CDR2 are MNHEY and SVGEGT. CDR3 residues: CASSYVGGGELFF. The CDR3 nucleotides read TGTGCCAGCAGTTACGTCGGCGGCGGGGAGCTGTTTTTT.

The rearrangement joins TRBV7-9 to TRBJ2-6; unclear D gene. The germline V and J ends were trimmed by 1 base and 0 bases, with 13 bases remaining between them. Germline V lookup: CDR1 SEHNR, CDR2 FQNEAQ (reference sequence). The CDR3 totals 18 residues. This CDR3 reads CASSLVSKPSSGANVLTF. In nucleotides, the CDR3 is TGTGCCAGCAGCTTAGTATCAAAACCGAGCTCTGGGGCCAACGTCCTGACTTTC.

This clonotype was seen only a few times. V usage is TRBV24-1 and J usage is TRBJ2-3; D is possibly TRBD1 (5 bases). Trimming took off 4 bases at V and 7 bases at J, with 14 bases between the two ends. Germline CDR1 is KGHDR and CDR2 is SFDVKD. The CDR3 is made up of 14 amino acids. CDR3 in amino acids: CATSERTSPNTQYF. DNA for the CDR3: TGTGCCACCAGTGAGAGGACATCCCCAAATACGCAGTATTTT.

The chain recombines TRBV29-1 with TRBJ2-1; TRBD1 agrees at 7 bases. The CDR3 spans 13 residues. V dropped 4 bases and J dropped 7; count of bases not matched to a gene: 7. CDR1 is SQVTM, CDR2 ANQGSEA, per germline. CDR3: CSVGGTAWNEQFF. The CDR3 DNA follows: TGCAGCGTTGGGGGGACAGCGTGGAATGAGCAGTTCTTC.

This clonotype has more than one count but fewer than ten. The chain links TRBV5-8 to TRBJ1-2, with a weak D call TRBD1 (5 bases). Per the germline V gene, CDR1 is SGHTS and CDR2 is YDEGEE. The V gene lost 1 base and the J gene lost 7 bases, with 17 bases spanning the gap. This CDR3 is built from 15 residues. Here the CDR3 reads CASSLNVGPAFGYTF. The CDR3 DNA follows: TGTGCCAGCAGCTTGAACGTGGGGCCCGCCTTTGGCTACACCTTC.

Only a few counts were recorded for this clonotype. The rearrangement uses TRBV7-6 and TRBJ1-1; TRBD1 might be the D (5 bases). The V end was cut by 1 base, the J end by 3 bases, with 9 bases between. CDR1 is SGHVS and CDR2 is FNYEAQ in the germline V gene. There are 14 residues in the CDR3. The CDR3 loop is CASSLEQGYTEAFF. CDR3 bases: TGTGCCAGCAGCTTAGAGCAGGGCTACACTGAAGCTTTCTTT.

V usage is TRBV15 and J usage is TRBJ2-7; D is perhaps TRBD1 (6 bases). The germline V gene has CDR1 LNHNV and CDR2 YYDKDF (reference sequence). V was shortened by 0 bases and J by 2 bases, with 8 bases between the two germline ends. The CDR3 contains 14 residues. The CDR3 DNA reads TGTGCCACCAGCAGAGAGAGGGACACCTACGAGCAGTACTTC. Its translation: CATSRERDTYEQYF.

In its sample, this clonotype was seen a few times. The chain employs TRBV7-2 and TRBJ2-7; TRBD1 aligns across 10 bases. Germline loops: CDR1 SGHTA, CDR2 FQGNSA. The CDR3 runs to 18 residues. J gave up 2 bases and V 1 base, and 11 bases lay outside the gene matches. The CDR3 loop is CASSLEDQTGGEPYEQYF. The CDR3 DNA is TGTGCCAGCAGCTTAGAAGATCAGACAGGGGGCGAACCCTACGAGCAGTACTTC.

The rearrangement joins TRBV6-4 to TRBJ1-2; perhaps TRBD1 as D (5 bases). The germline V gene encodes CDR1 MRHNA and CDR2 SNTAGT. This CDR3 comprises 15 residues. V was pared by 6 bases and J by 4 bases, with 18 bases between. The CDR3 is CASSVQLGGTYGYTF. CDR3 DNA sequence: TGTGCCAGCAGCGTACAATTGGGGGGTACCTATGGCTACACCTTC.

V is TRBV13 and J is TRBJ2-7; TRBD2 matches at 9 bases. J gave up 1 base and V 1 base, and 5 bases lay outside the gene matches. The CDR3 loop spans 16 amino acids. In germline, CDR1 is PRHDT, CDR2 FYEKMQ (reference sequence). DNA for the CDR3: TGTGCCAGCAGCTTAGCCGGGACTAGCTATTCCTACGAGCAGTACTTC. Residues: CASSLAGTSYSYEQYF.

The V call is TRBV20-1, the J call TRBJ2-5; D might be TRBD2 (6 bases). Trimming stripped 4 bases from V and 2 bases from J, with 14 bases between. Germline V gene sequence: CDR1 DFQATT, CDR2 SNEGSKA (reference sequence). The CDR3 has 14 residues. The CDR3 DNA is TGCAGTGCTACCGACTTGGCGGGACAAGAGACCCAGTACTTC. Its protein is CSATDLAGQETQYF.

This clonotype was found a few times. The chain has TRBV20-1 and TRBJ1-1, with D hard to call. Germline V gene lookup returns CDR1 DFQATT and CDR2 SNEGSKA (reference sequence). The germline V and J ends were trimmed by 3 bases and 1 base, with 12 bases remaining between them. The CDR3 consists of 14 residues. The CDR3 here is CSARSWVKNTEAFF. DNA of the CDR3: TGCAGTGCTAGGTCCTGGGTTAAGAACACTGAAGCTTTCTTT.

The rearrangement links TRBV7-8 to TRBJ2-7; D unresolved. Germline V gives CDR1 SGHVS, CDR2 FQNEAQ. The CDR3 spans 14 residues. V was clipped by 5 bases and J by 3 bases, with 14 bases between them. CDR3 sequence: CASSPIRVHYEQYF. The CDR3 coding sequence is TGTGCCAGCAGCCCCATTAGGGTACACTACGAGCAGTACTTC. The complete variable domain, with remaining parts taken from reference TRBV7-8 and TRBJ2-7, reads GAGVSQSPRYKVAKRGQDVALRCDPISGHVSLFWYQQALGQGPEFLTYFQNEAQLDKSGLPSDRFFAERPEGSVSTLKIQRTQQEDSAVYLCASSPIRVHYEQYFGPGTRLTVT.

The V and J genes are TRBV12-3 or TRBV12-4 and TRBJ2-1; TRBD1 matches at 11 bases. V gave up 3 bases and J gave up 2 bases; unmatched junction bases: 6. This CDR3 has 17 amino acids. The CDR3 spells CASSLGQGGSAYNEQFF. The CDR3 DNA is TGTGCCAGCAGTTTGGGACAGGGGGGCTCCGCCTACAATGAGCAGTTCTTC.

J is TRBJ2-1 and V is TRBV5-1; 13 bases agree with TRBD2. Germline V gene data show CDR1 as SGHRS and CDR2 as YFSETQ. The CDR3 runs 16 residues. J was trimmed by 4 bases and V by 5 bases; bases with no gene match: 6. Written as DNA, the CDR3 is TGCGCCAGCAGTTGGGGACTAGCGGGAAAATACAATGAGCAGTTCTTC. It encodes CASSWGLAGKYNEQFF.

The CDR3 DNA reads TGTGCCAGCAGCCGGGTTCCGGGACTAGTGCAGTACTTC. This translates into CASSRVPGLVQYF. V is TRBV7-3 and J is TRBJ2-5; 8 bases match TRBD2. The CDR3 runs 13 residues. V shed 5 bases and J 11 bases; nucleotides not matched to a gene: 10. Germline CDR1 and CDR2: SGHTA and FQGTGA.

V gene TRBV4-3 combines with J gene TRBJ2-6; 11 bases fit TRBD1. Germline CDR1 reads LGHNA; CDR2 reads YSLEER. After removal of 5 bases from V and 2 bases from J, the junction contained 5 bases not matched to a gene. This CDR3 contains 17 residues. In DNA, the CDR3 is TGCGCCAGCAGCTACCGGGACAGGGGGGCTGGGGCCAACGTCCTGACTTTC. The encoded protein is CASSYRDRGAGANVLTF.

The J gene is TRBJ2-7, the V gene TRBV9; 7 bases are shared with TRBD2. Germline loops: CDR1 SGDLS, CDR2 YYNGEE. V lost 4 bases, J lost 3 bases, and 10 bases stayed unmatched. This CDR3 region has 15 residues. The CDR3 is CASSPWSSGDYEQYF. DNA for the CDR3: TGTGCCAGCAGCCCCTGGTCTAGCGGAGACTACGAGCAGTACTTC.

The chain joins TRBV3-1 to TRBJ1-1; TRBD1 matches at 7 bases. The CDR3 runs 13 residues. CDR1 and CDR2 from the germline V gene are LGHDT and YNNKEL (reference sequence). Germline trimming cut 3 bases from V and 8 bases from J; bases unmatched to any gene: 6. CDR3 coding DNA: TGTGCCAGCAGCCATGAATGGACAGGCGAAGCTTTCTTT. This encodes CASSHEWTGEAFF.

The V and J genes are TRBV6-5 and TRBJ2-1; tentative D call: TRBD1 (5 bases). V lost 5 bases, J lost 2 bases, and 13 bases lay in between. This CDR3 has 15 amino acids. CDR1 and CDR2 (germline): MNHEY, SVGAGI. CDR3 nucleotide sequence: TGTGCCAGCAGTCAACAAGACAGAGCCTACAATGAGCAGTTCTTC. This sequence encodes CASSQQDRAYNEQFF.

The chain carries TRBV20-1 and TRBJ2-7; unclear D gene. V dropped 5 bases and J dropped 5 bases, with 16 bases sitting between them. Germline V gives CDR1 DFQATT, CDR2 SNEGSKA (reference sequence). CDR3 length equals 13 residues. CDR3 in amino acids: CSAQQNMGHEQYF. CDR3 nucleotide sequence: TGCAGTGCTCAACAGAACATGGGCCACGAGCAGTACTTC.

The CDR3 sequence is CASSPPRGSGTGYNEQFF. The CDR3 DNA is TGTGCCAGCAGCCCCCCCAGGGGTTCGGGGACGGGCTACAATGAGCAGTTCTTC. The chain recombines TRBV7-9 with TRBJ2-1; perhaps TRBD1 as D (6 bases). The CDR3 is 18 amino acids. In germline, CDR1 is SEHNR, CDR2 FQNEAQ (reference sequence). V shed 5 bases and J shed 3 bases, with 23 bases lying between them.

The table lists this clonotype with a few counts. CDR3 DNA: TGCGCCAGCAGCGTGGGACTAGCGGGAGGTCGTGAGCAGTACTTC. This encodes CASSVGLAGGREQYF. The chain has TRBV5-1 and TRBJ2-7; 15 bases are a match to TRBD2. Germline V gene data show CDR1 as SGHRS and CDR2 as YFSETQ. The J segment lost 7 bases and the V segment lost 4 bases, leaving 6 bases of the junction unmatched. This CDR3 region has 15 residues.